These T cell receptor beta chains were read from a single sample in a study of technical replicates of blood from several donors. Assay used: immunoSEQ multiplex PCR; TCRdb lists only in-frame clones, some missing. This table holds approximately 79,000 clones, about nine tenths found once. Sample: T cells isolated from PBMCs. All receptors derive from a human donor in good health. CDR3s include the opening cysteine and the closing phenylalanine or tryptophan. The order of the fields is clone size, D gene, J gene, V gene, CDR3 DNA, CDR3 protein. The D gene is left open where the match is weak. Size tells how often a clone was seen (once, few, many) or the class of an expanded clone, and some rows leave it out.

>-|-|TRBJ2-3|TRBV4-2
TGTGCCAGCAGCCCAGAGATGGCAGGGGTCGATACGCAGTATTTT
CASSPEMAGVDTQYF
>-|TRBD2|TRBJ2-5|TRBV4-2
TGTGCCAGCAGCCAAGAAGGCCCGGGACTAGTTCCAGAGACCCAGTACTTC
CASSQEGPGLVPETQYF
>-|TRBD2|TRBJ2-7|TRBV28
TGTGCCAGCAGTCGCACTAGCGGGAGGTCCTACGAGCAGTACTTC
CASSRTSGRSYEQYF
>-|-|TRBJ1-3|TRBV27
TGTGCCAGCAGCCCACGAGGATTGGGAAACACCATATATTTT
CASSPRGLGNTIYF
>-|-|TRBJ2-2|TRBV11-3
TGTGCCAGCAGCGCCCGGGGTACCGGGGAGCTGTTTTTT
CASSARGTGELFF
>-|TRBD1|TRBJ2-5|TRBV7-9
TGTGCCAGCAGTTACCCGACAGGGGGCGGACAAGAGACCCAGTACTTC
CASSYPTGGGQETQYF
>-|TRBD2|TRBJ2-7|TRBV19
TGTGCCAGTAGTCCCCAGGGTAGCGGGGGACTATCCTACGAGCAGTACTTC
CASSPQGSGGLSYEQYF
>-|TRBD2|TRBJ2-5|TRBV11-3
TGTGCCAGCAGCTTCCTGCGGGAGAGAGAGACCCAGTACTTC
CASSFLRERETQYF
>many|-|TRBJ1-1|TRBV6-1
TGTGCCAGCAGTGAAGCAGGACCAGGGAGGACTGAAGCTTTCTTT
CASSEAGPGRTEAFF
>-|-|TRBJ2-7|TRBV10-3
TGTGCCATCAGTGGCCAGGGCTACGAGCAGTACTTC
CAISGQGYEQYF
>-|TRBD2|TRBJ2-5|TRBV2
TGTGCCAGCAGTGAGCTAGCGGGTACCCAAGAGACCCAGTACTTC
CASSELAGTQETQYF
>-|-|TRBJ2-5|TRBV6-5
TGTGCCAGCAGTCTCTCGACCAGGGGCGAGACCCAGTACTTC
CASSLSTRGETQYF
>-|-|TRBJ1-2|TRBV7-9
TGTGCCAGCAGCTTGTGGCAGGCCGAATCCTATGGCTACACCTTC
CASSLWQAESYGYTF
>-|-|TRBJ1-2|TRBV19
TGTGCCAGTAGTCCTCGGCAGGCCGACTATGGCTACACCTTC
CASSPRQADYGYTF
>-|TRBD1|TRBJ2-4|TRBV6-6
TGTGCCAGTGGACAGGAGAGGAACATTCAGTACTTC
CASGQERNIQYF
>-|TRBD1|TRBJ2-1|TRBV27
TGTGCCAGCAGTCTCAGGACAGGGCCCGGTTGGAATGAGCAGTTCTTC
CASSLRTGPGWNEQFF
>-|-|TRBJ1-2|TRBV6-1
TGTGCCAGCAGTGAAAGGGGTAACTATGGCTACACCTTC
CASSERGNYGYTF
>-|TRBD1|TRBJ1-1|TRBV7-8
TGTGCCAGCAGCTTATGGTCAGGGGGCAGGAACACTGAAGCTTTCTTT
CASSLWSGGRNTEAFF
>-|-|TRBJ1-2|TRBV28
TGTGCCAGCAGTTTTCAGGGCAGGGCAGGGTATGGCTACACCTTC
CASSFQGRAGYGYTF
>-|TRBD1|TRBJ2-3|TRBV19
TGTGCCAGTAGTCTAGGACAGGGGGAGACAGATACGCAGTATTTT
CASSLGQGETDTQYF
>-|-|TRBJ2-7|TRBV11-3
TGTGCCAGCAGCTCTACCCTATCAGGGGTCTACGAGCAGTACTTC
CASSSTLSGVYEQYF
>few|TRBD1|TRBJ2-7|TRBV5-1
TGCGCCAGCAGCTGGGGATGGGGGACAGGGGATTCCGAGCAGTACTTC
CASSWGWGTGDSEQYF
>once|-|TRBJ2-2|TRBV30
TGTGCCTGGAGGAGCGCAGGGAATACCGGGGAGCTGTTTTTT
CAWRSAGNTGELFF
>-|-|TRBJ2-1|TRBV20-1
TGCAGTGCTCCTAGACTGGATGAGCAGTTCTTC
CSAPRLDEQFF
>few|TRBD2|TRBJ2-1|TRBV15
TGTGCCACCAGCTCGGAGTTATGGGCGGGAGGGGACAATGAGCAGTTCTTC
CATSSELWAGGDNEQFF
>-|-|TRBJ1-3|TRBV4-1
TGCGCCAGCAGCCAAGCCAGGACAGACTCTGGAAACACCATATATTTT
CASSQARTDSGNTIYF
>-|-|TRBJ1-1|TRBV25-1
TGTGCCAGCAGTGGAGGGATGAGGGCTTTCTTT
CASSGGMRAFF
>-|-|TRBJ2-5|TRBV18
TGTGCCAGCTCACCGGGAGCGACCCAAGAGACCCAGTACTTC
CASSPGATQETQYF
>few|-|TRBJ1-3|TRBV9
TGTGCCAGCAGTAGAGACACCACCATATATTTT
CASSRDTTIYF
>-|-|TRBJ2-2|TRBV5-4
TGTGCCAGCAGCTTGGGCGGGATCAACACCGGGGAGCTGTTTTTT
CASSLGGINTGELFF
>-|-|TRBJ2-3|TRBV30
TGTGCCTGGGGCCCCTTCACAGATACGCAGTATTTT
CAWGPFTDTQYF
>few|-|TRBJ1-1|TRBV5-1
TGCGCCAGCAGCTTTGCAGGGGTGAACACTGAAGCTTTCTTT
CASSFAGVNTEAFF
>-|TRBD2|TRBJ2-7|TRBV11-1
TGTGCCAGCAGCAAAGGACTAGCGGGAGTTTACGAGCAGTACTTC
CASSKGLAGVYEQYF
>-|-|TRBJ1-1|TRBV27
TGTGCCAGCAGTTATGAGGGTTGGGGTGAAGCTTTCTTT
CASSYEGWGEAFF
>-|TRBD2|TRBJ2-7|TRBV28
TGTGCCAGCACTGACCTTGGGACTAGCGGGAGGGCCTTATACGAGCAGTACTTC
CASTDLGTSGRALYEQYF
>-|-|TRBJ2-1|TRBV7-2
TGTGCCAGCAGCAAAAGCAACCCCTATGAGCAGTTCTTC
CASSKSNPYEQFF
>-|TRBD1|TRBJ1-1|TRBV11-3
TGTGCCAGCAGCAAAGACCGGGACAGGGAACTATGGACTGAAGCTTTCTTT
CASSKDRDRELWTEAFF